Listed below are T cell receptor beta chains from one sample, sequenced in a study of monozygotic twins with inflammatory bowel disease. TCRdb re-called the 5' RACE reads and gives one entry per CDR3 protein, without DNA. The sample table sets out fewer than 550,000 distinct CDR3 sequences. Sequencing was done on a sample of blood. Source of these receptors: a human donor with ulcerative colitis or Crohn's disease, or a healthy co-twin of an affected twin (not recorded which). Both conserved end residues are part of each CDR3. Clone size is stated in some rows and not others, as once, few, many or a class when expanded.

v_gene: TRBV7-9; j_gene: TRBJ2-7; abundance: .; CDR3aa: CASSLYPGSSYEQYF
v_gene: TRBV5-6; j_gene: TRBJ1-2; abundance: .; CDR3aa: CASSEDSGYTF
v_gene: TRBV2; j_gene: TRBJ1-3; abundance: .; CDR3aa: CASSVGAGFSGNTIYF
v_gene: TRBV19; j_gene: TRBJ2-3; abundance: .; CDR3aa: CATTSGEVRGTQYF
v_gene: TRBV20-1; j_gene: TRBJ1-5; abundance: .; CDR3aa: CSAVWDPNQPQHF
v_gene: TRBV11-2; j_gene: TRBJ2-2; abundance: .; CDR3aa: CASSLPAPGQPNTGELFF
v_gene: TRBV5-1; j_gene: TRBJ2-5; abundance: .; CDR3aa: CASSLESSPPVPQYF
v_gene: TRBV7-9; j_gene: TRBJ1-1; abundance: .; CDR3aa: CASSPAPGGTEAFF
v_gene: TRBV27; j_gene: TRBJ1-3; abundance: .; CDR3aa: CASSNSGFYSGNTIYF
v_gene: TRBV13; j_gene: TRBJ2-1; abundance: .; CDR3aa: CASSPLREDEQFF
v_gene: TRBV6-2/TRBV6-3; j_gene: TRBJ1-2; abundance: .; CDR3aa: CASSLAEYGYTF
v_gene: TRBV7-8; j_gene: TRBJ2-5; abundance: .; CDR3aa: CASSLVLAGGALQETQYF
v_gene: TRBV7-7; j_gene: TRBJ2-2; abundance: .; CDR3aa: CASSQDRDGELFF
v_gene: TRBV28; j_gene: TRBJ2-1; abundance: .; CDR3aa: CASSLYPSINEQFF
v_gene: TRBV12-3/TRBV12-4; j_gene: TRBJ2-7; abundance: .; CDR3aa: CASSLQVGVLSEQYF
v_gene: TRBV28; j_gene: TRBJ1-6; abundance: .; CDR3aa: CASRRPDRVSPLHF
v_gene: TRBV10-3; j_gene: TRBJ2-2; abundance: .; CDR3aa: CASGRENTGELFF
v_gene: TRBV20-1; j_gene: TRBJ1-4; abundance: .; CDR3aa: CSALQAVTNEKLFF
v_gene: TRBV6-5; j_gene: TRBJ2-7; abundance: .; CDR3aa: CASSSLAGVAYEQYF
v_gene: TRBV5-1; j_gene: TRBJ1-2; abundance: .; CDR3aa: CASSSSTGDGYTF
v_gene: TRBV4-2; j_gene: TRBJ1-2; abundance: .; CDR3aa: CASSQEPNYGYTF
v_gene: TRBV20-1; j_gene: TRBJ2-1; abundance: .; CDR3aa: CSAEIRDKNNEQFF
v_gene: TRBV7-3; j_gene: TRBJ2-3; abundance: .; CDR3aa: CASSPTSGSSTDTQYF
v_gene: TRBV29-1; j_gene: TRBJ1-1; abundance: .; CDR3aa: CSVRRWVGAEDTEAFF
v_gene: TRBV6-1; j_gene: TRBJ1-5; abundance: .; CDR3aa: CASSPGVGRGNQPQHF
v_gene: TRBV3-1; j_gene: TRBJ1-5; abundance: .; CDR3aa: CASSQAGGGNQPQHF
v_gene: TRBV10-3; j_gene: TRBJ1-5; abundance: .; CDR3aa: CAISESGGPNQPQHF
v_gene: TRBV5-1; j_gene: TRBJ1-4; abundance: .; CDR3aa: CASSLTPDAEKLFF
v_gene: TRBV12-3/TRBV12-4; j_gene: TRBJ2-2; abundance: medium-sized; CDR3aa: CASTRLAGGARGTGELFF
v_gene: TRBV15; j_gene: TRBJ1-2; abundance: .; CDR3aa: CATSSRTGRYGYTF
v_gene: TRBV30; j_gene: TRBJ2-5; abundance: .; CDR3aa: CAWSKQIWETQYF
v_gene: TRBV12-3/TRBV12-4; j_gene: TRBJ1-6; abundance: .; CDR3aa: CASTPGMNSPLHF
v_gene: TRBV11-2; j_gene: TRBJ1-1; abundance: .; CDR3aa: CASSLYFVTGHRNTEAFF
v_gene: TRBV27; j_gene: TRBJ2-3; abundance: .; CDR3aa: CASSPTVWVPTSTDTQYF
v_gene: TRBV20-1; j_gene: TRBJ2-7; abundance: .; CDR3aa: CSSPIAGAYEQYF
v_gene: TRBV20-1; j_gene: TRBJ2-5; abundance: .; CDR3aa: CSASKAGGSQETQYF
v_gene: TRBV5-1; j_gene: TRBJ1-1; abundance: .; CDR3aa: CASSPGTGFLSTEAFF
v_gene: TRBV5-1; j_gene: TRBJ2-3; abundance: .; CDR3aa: CASSGSGTSMDTQYF
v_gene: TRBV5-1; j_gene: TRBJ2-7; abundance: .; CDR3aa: CASSLEAHNYEQYF
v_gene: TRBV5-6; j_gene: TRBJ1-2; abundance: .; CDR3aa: CASSSLLRDRANYGYTF
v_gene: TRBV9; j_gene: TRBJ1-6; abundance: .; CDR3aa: CASSVDGTGGGSPLHF